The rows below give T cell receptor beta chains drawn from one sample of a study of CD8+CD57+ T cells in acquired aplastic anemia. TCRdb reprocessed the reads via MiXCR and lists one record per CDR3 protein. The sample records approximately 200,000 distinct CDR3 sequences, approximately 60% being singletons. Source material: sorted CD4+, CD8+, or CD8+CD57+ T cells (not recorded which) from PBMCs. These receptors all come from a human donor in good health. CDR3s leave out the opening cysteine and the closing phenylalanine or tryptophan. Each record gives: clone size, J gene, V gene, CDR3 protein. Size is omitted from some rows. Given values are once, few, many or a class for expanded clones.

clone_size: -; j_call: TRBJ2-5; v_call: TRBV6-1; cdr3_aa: ASSYYGTKTQY
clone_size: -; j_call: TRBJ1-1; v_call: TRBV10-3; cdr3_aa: AISESTAEAF
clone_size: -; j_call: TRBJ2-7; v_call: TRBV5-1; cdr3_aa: ASRQTGSNYEQY
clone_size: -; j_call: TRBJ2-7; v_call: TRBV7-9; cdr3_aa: ASSPRLARTYEQY
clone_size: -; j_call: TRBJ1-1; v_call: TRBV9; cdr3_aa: ASSVERGQNTEAF
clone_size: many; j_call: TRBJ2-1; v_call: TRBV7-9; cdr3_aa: ASSPRAGSSYNEQF
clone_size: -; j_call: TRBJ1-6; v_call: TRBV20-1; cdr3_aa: SAFDRGNSPLH
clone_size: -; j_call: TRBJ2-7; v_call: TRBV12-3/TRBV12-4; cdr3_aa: ASSPSGTASYEQY
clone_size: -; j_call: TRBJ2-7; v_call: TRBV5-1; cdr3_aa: ASSSPTGAAEQY
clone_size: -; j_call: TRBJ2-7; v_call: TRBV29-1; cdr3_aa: SVADRGIGEQY
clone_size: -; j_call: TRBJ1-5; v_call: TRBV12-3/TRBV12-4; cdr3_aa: ASSLARAGNQPQH
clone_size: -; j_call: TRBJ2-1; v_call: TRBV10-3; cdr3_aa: AIAGLAGYNEQF